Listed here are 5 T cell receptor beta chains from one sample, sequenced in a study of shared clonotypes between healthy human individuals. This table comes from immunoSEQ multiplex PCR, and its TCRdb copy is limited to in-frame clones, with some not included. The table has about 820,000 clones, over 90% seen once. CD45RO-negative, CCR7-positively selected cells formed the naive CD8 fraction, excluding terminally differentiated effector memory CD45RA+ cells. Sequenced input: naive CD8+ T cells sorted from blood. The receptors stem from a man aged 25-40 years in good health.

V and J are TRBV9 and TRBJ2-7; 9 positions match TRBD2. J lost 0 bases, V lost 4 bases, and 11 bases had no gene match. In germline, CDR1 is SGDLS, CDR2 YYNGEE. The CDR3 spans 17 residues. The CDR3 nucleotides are TGTGCCAGCAGCCCCCAATTAGCGGGAGATTTCTCCTACGAGCAGTACTTC. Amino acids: CASSPQLAGDFSYEQYF.

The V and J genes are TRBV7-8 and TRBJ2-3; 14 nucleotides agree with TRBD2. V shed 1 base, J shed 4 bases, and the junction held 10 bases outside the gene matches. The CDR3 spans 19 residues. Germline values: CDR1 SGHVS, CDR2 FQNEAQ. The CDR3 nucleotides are TGTGCCAGCAGCTTAGGCGGAGGGGGGACTAGCGGGAGTGCAGATACGCAGTATTTT. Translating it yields CASSLGGGGTSGSADTQYF.

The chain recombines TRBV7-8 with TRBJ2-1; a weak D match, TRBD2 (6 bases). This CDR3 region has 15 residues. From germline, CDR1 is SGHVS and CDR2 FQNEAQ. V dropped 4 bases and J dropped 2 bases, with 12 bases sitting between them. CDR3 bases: TGTGCCAGCAGCTGGGGGGATTCTCCCTACAATGAGCAGTTCTTC. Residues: CASSWGDSPYNEQFF.

The CDR3: CASRLPTSGITYNEQFF. CDR3 bases: TGCGCCAGCAGACTTCCGACTAGCGGGATCACCTACAATGAGCAGTTCTTC. The chain couples TRBV5-1 to TRBJ2-1; the match to TRBD2 covers 11 bases. CDR1 is SGHRS, CDR2 YFSETQ, per germline. With V trimmed by 5 bases and J by 2 bases, 9 bases remained unmatched. The CDR3 length is 17 residues.

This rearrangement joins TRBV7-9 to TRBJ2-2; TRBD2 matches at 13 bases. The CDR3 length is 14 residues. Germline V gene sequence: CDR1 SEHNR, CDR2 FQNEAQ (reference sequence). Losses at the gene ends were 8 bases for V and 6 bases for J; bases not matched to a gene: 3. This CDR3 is CASRTSGSSGELFF. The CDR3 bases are TGTGCCAGCCGGACTAGCGGGAGTTCCGGGGAGCTGTTTTTT.